The 2 T cell receptor beta chains in this list originate from one sample, sequenced in a study of OX40 agonist ivuxolimab in advanced cancers. Profiling relied on immunoSEQ multiplex PCR, and the TCRdb table lists in-frame clones only, not all of them. Among over 70,000 clones listed, 80% to 90% were seen once. Specimen: CD4+ or CD8+ T cells sorted from blood, collected in a trial of the OX40 agonist ivuxolimab. The receptor source for this set is an adult with an advanced solid tumor such as melanoma, head and neck, liver or kidney cancer.

This clone was seen more than once but under ten times. The V and J genes are TRBV9 and TRBJ2-7; perhaps D is TRBD1 or TRBD2 (5 bases each). Germline V gene data show CDR1 as SGDLS and CDR2 as YYNGEE. The V gene lost 3 bases and the J gene lost 7 bases, with 20 bases spanning the gap. CDR3 length: 15 residues. The CDR3 sequence is CASSAGGRIPGEQYF. In DNA, the CDR3 is TGTGCCAGCAGCGCAGGAGGCAGGATCCCAGGGGAGCAGTACTTC. Variable domain in full (rest from reference TRBV9 and TRBJ2-7): DSGVTQTPKHLITATGQRVTLRCSPRSGDLSVYWYQQSLDQGLQFLIQYYNGEERAKGNILERFSAQQFPDLHSELNLSSLELGDSALYFCASSAGGRIPGEQYFGPGTRLTVT.

The rearrangement joins TRBV2 to TRBJ2-3, with D unclear. Germline V lookup: CDR1 SNHLY, CDR2 FYNNEI. The CDR3 is 13 residues long. V lost 4 bases and J 6 bases, leaving 11 bases between the germline ends. CDR3 bases: TGTGCCAGCAGTGTGGAGCGAGACGATACGCAGTATTTT. The encoded protein is CASSVERDDTQYF.